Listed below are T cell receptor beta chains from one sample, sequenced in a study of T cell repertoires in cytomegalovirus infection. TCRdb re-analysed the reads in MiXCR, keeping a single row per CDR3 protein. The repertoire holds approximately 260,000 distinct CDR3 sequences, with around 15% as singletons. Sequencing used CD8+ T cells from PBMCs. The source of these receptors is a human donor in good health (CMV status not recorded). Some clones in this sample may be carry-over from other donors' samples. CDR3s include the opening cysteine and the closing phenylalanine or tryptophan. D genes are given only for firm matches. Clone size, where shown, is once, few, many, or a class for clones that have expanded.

cdr3_aa: CASSQVDRTGPGAEAFF
cdr3_nt: TGTGCCAGCAGCCAGGTAGACCGGACAGGCCCTGGGGCTGAAGCTTTCTTT
clone_size: -
d_call: TRBD1
j_call: TRBJ1-1
v_call: TRBV3-1

cdr3_aa: CASSPGLAGGNNEQFF
cdr3_nt: TGTGCCAGCTCACCCGGACTAGCGGGGGGGAACAATGAGCAGTTCTTC
clone_size: -
d_call: TRBD2
j_call: TRBJ2-1
v_call: TRBV18

cdr3_aa: CASSSPGQGISYNSPLHF
cdr3_nt: TGTGCCAGCAGTTCACCGGGACAGGGGATCTCCTATAATTCACCCCTCCACTTT
clone_size: -
d_call: TRBD1
j_call: TRBJ1-6
v_call: TRBV2

cdr3_aa: CSARVESTPSFLYGYTF
cdr3_nt: TGCAGTGCTAGGGTAGAATCGACCCCCTCTTTCCTCTATGGCTACACCTTC
clone_size: once
d_call: -
j_call: TRBJ1-2
v_call: TRBV20-1

cdr3_aa: CASSGTEGNTIYF
cdr3_nt: TGTGCCAGCAGCGGGACGGAAGGAAACACCATATATTTT
clone_size: -
d_call: -
j_call: TRBJ1-3
v_call: TRBV12-3/TRBV12-4

cdr3_aa: CASSLRIHAPSSYEQYF
cdr3_nt: TGTGCCAGCAGTTTACGGATCCACGCACCGAGCTCCTACGAGCAGTACTTC
clone_size: many
d_call: -
j_call: TRBJ2-7
v_call: TRBV28

cdr3_aa: CSARSRGSEQPQHF
cdr3_nt: TGCAGTGCTAGGAGTAGAGGTTCAGAGCAGCCCCAGCATTTT
clone_size: -
d_call: -
j_call: TRBJ1-5
v_call: TRBV20-1

cdr3_aa: CASRTTGTGGWDTEAFF
cdr3_nt: TGTGCCAGCAGGACAACCGGGACAGGGGGATGGGACACTGAAGCTTTCTTT
clone_size: many
d_call: TRBD1
j_call: TRBJ1-1
v_call: TRBV28

cdr3_aa: CASSPGGGMNNEQFF
cdr3_nt: TGTGCCAGCAGCCCGGGGGGCGGGATGAACAATGAGCAGTTCTTC
clone_size: many
d_call: -
j_call: TRBJ2-1
v_call: TRBV7-3

cdr3_aa: CASSPMADRGLNAEAFF
cdr3_nt: TGTGCCAGCAGCCCTATGGCCGACAGGGGGTTAAACGCTGAAGCTTTCTTT
clone_size: many
d_call: TRBD1
j_call: TRBJ1-1
v_call: TRBV7-2

cdr3_aa: CSAREQPGGFDQPQHF
cdr3_nt: TGCAGTGCTAGAGAACAGCCGGGGGGATTCGATCAGCCCCAACATTTT
clone_size: -
d_call: -
j_call: TRBJ1-5
v_call: TRBV20-1

cdr3_aa: CASRDLGITEAFF
cdr3_nt: TGTGCCAGTAGAGATCTGGGCATCACTGAAGCTTTCTTT
clone_size: -
d_call: -
j_call: TRBJ1-1
v_call: TRBV19

cdr3_aa: CASSISRGPEAFF
cdr3_nt: TGTGCCAGTAGTATATCCAGGGGGCCCGAAGCTTTCTTT
clone_size: few
d_call: TRBD1
j_call: TRBJ1-1
v_call: TRBV19

cdr3_aa: CASSLAGQGAPEAFF
cdr3_nt: TGTGCCAGCAGCTTAGCTGGACAGGGGGCTCCTGAAGCTTTCTTT
clone_size: many
d_call: TRBD1
j_call: TRBJ1-1
v_call: TRBV7-8

cdr3_aa: CASSYSDNTGELFF
cdr3_nt: TGTGCCAGCAGTTACAGTGACAACACCGGGGAGCTGTTTTTT
clone_size: many
d_call: -
j_call: TRBJ2-2
v_call: TRBV6-2/TRBV6-3

cdr3_aa: CASSLMHFARSNYGYTF
cdr3_nt: TGTGCCAGCAGCTTAATGCATTTCGCCAGGTCTAACTATGGCTACACCTTC
clone_size: -
d_call: -
j_call: TRBJ1-2
v_call: TRBV7-2

cdr3_aa: CASSSYGTPQETQYF
cdr3_nt: TGTGCCAGCAGTTCCTACGGGACACCCCAAGAGACCCAGTACTTC
clone_size: many
d_call: -
j_call: TRBJ2-5
v_call: TRBV6-2/TRBV6-3

cdr3_aa: CASSYSIGTGNTEAFF
cdr3_nt: TGTGCCAGCAGTTACTCGATTGGTACAGGTAACACTGAAGCTTTCTTT
clone_size: few
d_call: -
j_call: TRBJ1-1
v_call: TRBV6-5

cdr3_aa: CASSFRVRGLREQFF
cdr3_nt: TGTGCCAGCAGCTTCAGGGTTAGAGGCCTGAGGGAGCAGTTCTTC
clone_size: few
d_call: -
j_call: TRBJ2-1
v_call: TRBV13

cdr3_aa: CASSLGGGGVEQYF
cdr3_nt: TGTGCCAGCAGCCTAGGGGGAGGGGGTGTCGAGCAGTACTTC
clone_size: many
d_call: -
j_call: TRBJ2-7
v_call: TRBV7-8

cdr3_aa: CASRETDSYNEQFF
cdr3_nt: TGTGCCAGCAGGGAGACAGATTCCTACAATGAGCAGTTCTTC
clone_size: -
d_call: -
j_call: TRBJ2-1
v_call: TRBV2

cdr3_aa: CASSRDRQGALNEQFF
cdr3_nt: TGTGCCAGCAGTCGCGATCGACAGGGGGCGCTGAATGAGCAGTTCTTC
clone_size: few
d_call: TRBD1
j_call: TRBJ2-1
v_call: TRBV7-2

cdr3_aa: CASSLTSRRVDEQFF
cdr3_nt: TGTGCCAGCAGTTTAACTTCCAGGAGGGTCGATGAGCAGTTCTTC
clone_size: -
d_call: -
j_call: TRBJ2-1
v_call: TRBV27

cdr3_aa: CAISGRTTTTDTQYF
cdr3_nt: TGTGCCATCAGTGGTCGAACCACCACCACAGATACGCAGTATTTT
clone_size: -
d_call: -
j_call: TRBJ2-3
v_call: TRBV10-3

cdr3_aa: CSASGQSTNTEAFF
cdr3_nt: TGCAGTGCTTCGGGACAGTCTACGAACACTGAAGCTTTCTTT
clone_size: few
d_call: TRBD1
j_call: TRBJ1-1
v_call: TRBV20-1

cdr3_aa: CASSSIQRGEPYEQYF
cdr3_nt: TGTGCCAGCAGTTCCATACAGAGGGGCGAACCCTACGAGCAGTACTTC
clone_size: many
d_call: -
j_call: TRBJ2-7
v_call: TRBV6-5

cdr3_aa: CSAKSGYGELFF
cdr3_nt: TGCAGCGCCAAAAGTGGGTACGGGGAGCTGTTTTTT
clone_size: few
d_call: -
j_call: TRBJ2-2
v_call: TRBV29-1

cdr3_aa: CASSLWTGASLYEQYF
cdr3_nt: TGTGCCAGCAGTTTATGGACAGGGGCTTCGCTCTACGAGCAGTACTTC
clone_size: -
d_call: TRBD1
j_call: TRBJ2-7
v_call: TRBV28

cdr3_aa: CASRWDRDMNTEAFF
cdr3_nt: TGTGCCAGCAGGTGGGACAGGGACATGAACACTGAAGCTTTCTTT
clone_size: many
d_call: TRBD1
j_call: TRBJ1-1
v_call: TRBV7-2

cdr3_aa: CASSAGPGGWEYNEQFF
cdr3_nt: TGTGCCAGTAGTGCCGGGCCAGGGGGCTGGGAATACAATGAGCAGTTCTTC
clone_size: -
d_call: TRBD1
j_call: TRBJ2-1
v_call: TRBV19

cdr3_aa: CASSLDASGGPTYNEQFF
cdr3_nt: TGTGCCAGCAGCTTAGATGCTAGCGGGGGGCCCACCTACAATGAGCAGTTCTTC
clone_size: many
d_call: TRBD2
j_call: TRBJ2-1
v_call: TRBV11-2

cdr3_aa: CASSLVLAETDTQYF
cdr3_nt: TGTGCCAGCAGCTTAGTTCTAGCGGAAACAGATACGCAGTATTTT
clone_size: many
d_call: TRBD2
j_call: TRBJ2-3
v_call: TRBV7-2

cdr3_aa: CASSLPQAPGQGQLNTEAFF
cdr3_nt: TGTGCCAGCAGTTTACCCCAGGCCCCAGGACAGGGGCAACTGAACACTGAAGCTTTCTTT
clone_size: many
d_call: TRBD1
j_call: TRBJ1-1
v_call: TRBV28

cdr3_aa: CASSSPGTGGEKLFF
cdr3_nt: TGTGCCAGCAGCTCCCCCGGGACAGGGGGAGAAAAACTGTTTTTT
clone_size: -
d_call: TRBD1
j_call: TRBJ1-4
v_call: TRBV7-9

cdr3_aa: CASSAGDRAGYTF
cdr3_nt: TGTGCCAGCAGTGCTGGCGACAGGGCCGGCTACACCTTC
clone_size: few
d_call: TRBD1
j_call: TRBJ1-2
v_call: TRBV2

cdr3_aa: CASSQESGALSTDTQYF
cdr3_nt: TGTGCCAGCAGCCAAGAGAGTGGGGCCCTTAGCACAGATACGCAGTATTTT
clone_size: few
d_call: -
j_call: TRBJ2-3
v_call: TRBV3-1

cdr3_aa: CASSQDPGLSGNTIYF
cdr3_nt: TGCGCCAGCAGCCAAGATCCTGGACTGAGTGGAAACACCATATATTTT
clone_size: few
d_call: -
j_call: TRBJ1-3
v_call: TRBV4-3

cdr3_aa: CASRKNPTGSYNEQFF
cdr3_nt: TGTGCCAGCAGGAAAAACCCGACAGGGTCCTACAATGAGCAGTTCTTC
clone_size: many
d_call: TRBD1
j_call: TRBJ2-1
v_call: TRBV6-2/TRBV6-3

cdr3_aa: CASSPTGPEGQYF
cdr3_nt: TGTGCCAGCAGCCCGACCGGGCCAGAAGGGCAGTATTTT
clone_size: many
d_call: -
j_call: TRBJ2-3
v_call: TRBV7-9

cdr3_aa: CASGPGQGMNTEAFF
cdr3_nt: TGTGCTAGTGGTCCCGGACAGGGGATGAACACTGAAGCTTTCTTT
clone_size: -
d_call: TRBD1
j_call: TRBJ1-1
v_call: TRBV12-5

cdr3_aa: CASSPGTGGLVNTEAFF
cdr3_nt: TGTGCCAGCAGCCCAGGGACAGGGGGCCTGGTGAACACTGAAGCTTTCTTT
clone_size: many
d_call: TRBD1
j_call: TRBJ1-1
v_call: TRBV7-2

cdr3_aa: CASAPTSGGGKNTGELFF
cdr3_nt: TGTGCCAGCGCTCCGACTAGCGGGGGGGGCAAGAACACCGGGGAGCTGTTTTTT
clone_size: -
d_call: TRBD2
j_call: TRBJ2-2
v_call: TRBV6-5

cdr3_aa: CASSVAKNYEKLFF
cdr3_nt: TGTGCCAGCAGTGTCGCTAAGAACTATGAAAAACTGTTTTTT
clone_size: few
d_call: -
j_call: TRBJ1-4
v_call: TRBV2

cdr3_aa: CASSLANTERQDGYTF
cdr3_nt: TGTGCCAGCAGTTTAGCGAACACCGAACGTCAGGATGGCTACACCTTC
clone_size: many
d_call: -
j_call: TRBJ1-2
v_call: TRBV12-3/TRBV12-4

cdr3_aa: CASSEGQDSGELFF
cdr3_nt: TGTGCCAGCAGTGAGGGACAGGACAGCGGGGAGCTGTTTTTT
clone_size: few
d_call: TRBD1
j_call: TRBJ2-2
v_call: TRBV2

cdr3_aa: CASSLGAGSGNQPQHF
cdr3_nt: TGTGCCAGCAGCTTGGGGGCAGGGTCGGGCAATCAGCCCCAGCATTTT
clone_size: -
d_call: -
j_call: TRBJ1-5
v_call: TRBV5-6

cdr3_aa: CASSPGKNQPQHF
cdr3_nt: TGTGCCAGCAGCCCGGGCAAGAATCAGCCCCAGCATTTT
clone_size: many
d_call: -
j_call: TRBJ1-5
v_call: TRBV7-9

cdr3_aa: CASSHPDRAYEQYF
cdr3_nt: TGCGCCAGCAGCCACCCGGACAGGGCCTACGAGCAGTACTTC
clone_size: few
d_call: TRBD1
j_call: TRBJ2-7
v_call: TRBV4-1